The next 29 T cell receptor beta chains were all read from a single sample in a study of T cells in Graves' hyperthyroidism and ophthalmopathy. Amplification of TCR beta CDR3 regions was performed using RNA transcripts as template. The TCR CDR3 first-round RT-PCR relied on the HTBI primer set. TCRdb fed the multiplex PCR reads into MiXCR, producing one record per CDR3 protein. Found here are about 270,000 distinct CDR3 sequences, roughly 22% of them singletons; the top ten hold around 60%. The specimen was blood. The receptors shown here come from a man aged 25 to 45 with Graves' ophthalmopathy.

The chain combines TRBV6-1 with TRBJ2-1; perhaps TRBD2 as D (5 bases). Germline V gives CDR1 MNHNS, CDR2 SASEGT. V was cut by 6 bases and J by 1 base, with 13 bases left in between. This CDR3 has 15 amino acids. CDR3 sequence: CASRESGTSYNEQFF. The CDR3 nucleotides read TGTGCCAGCAGAGAGAGCGGAACATCCTACAATGAGCAGTTCTTC.

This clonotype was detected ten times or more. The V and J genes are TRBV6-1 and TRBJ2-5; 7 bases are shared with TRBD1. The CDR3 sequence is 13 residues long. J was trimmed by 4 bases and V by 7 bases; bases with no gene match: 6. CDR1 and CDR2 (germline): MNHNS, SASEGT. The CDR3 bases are TGTGCCAGCATAGACAGGGTAGGAGAGACCCAGTACTTC. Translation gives CASIDRVGETQYF.

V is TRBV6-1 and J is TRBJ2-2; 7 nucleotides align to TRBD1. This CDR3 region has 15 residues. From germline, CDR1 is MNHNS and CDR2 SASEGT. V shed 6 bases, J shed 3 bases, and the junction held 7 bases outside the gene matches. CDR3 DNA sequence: TGTGCCAGCAGGGCAGACAGGGTAGACACCGGGGAGCTGTTTTTT. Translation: CASRADRVDTGELFF.

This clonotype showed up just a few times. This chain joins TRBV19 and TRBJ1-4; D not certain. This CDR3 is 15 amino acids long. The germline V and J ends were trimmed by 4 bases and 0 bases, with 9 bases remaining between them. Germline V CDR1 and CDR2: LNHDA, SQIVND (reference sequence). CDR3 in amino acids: CASSTRQATNEKLFF. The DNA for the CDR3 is TGTGCCAGTAGTACTCGACAAGCAACTAATGAAAAACTGTTTTTT.

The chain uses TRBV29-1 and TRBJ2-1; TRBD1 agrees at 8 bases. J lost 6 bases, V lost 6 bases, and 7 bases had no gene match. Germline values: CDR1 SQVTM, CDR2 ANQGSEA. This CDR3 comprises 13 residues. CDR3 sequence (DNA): TGCAGCGTAGACAGGGGTGATTTCAATGAGCAGTTCTTC. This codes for CSVDRGDFNEQFF.

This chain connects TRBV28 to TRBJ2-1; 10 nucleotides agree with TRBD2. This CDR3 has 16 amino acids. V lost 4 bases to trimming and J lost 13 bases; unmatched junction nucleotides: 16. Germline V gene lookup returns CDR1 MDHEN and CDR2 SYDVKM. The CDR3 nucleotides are TGTGCCAGCAGTTCTATAGAGAGGACTAGCGGAGGGGAACAGTTCTTC. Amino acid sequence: CASSSIERTSGGEQFF.

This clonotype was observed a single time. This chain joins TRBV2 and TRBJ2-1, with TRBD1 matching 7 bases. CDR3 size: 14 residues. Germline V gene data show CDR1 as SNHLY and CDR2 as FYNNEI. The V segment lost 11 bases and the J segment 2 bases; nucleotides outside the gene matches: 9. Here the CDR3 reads CAGRQGGTYNEQFF. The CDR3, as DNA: TGTGCCGGGAGACAGGGCGGAACCTACAATGAGCAGTTCTTC.

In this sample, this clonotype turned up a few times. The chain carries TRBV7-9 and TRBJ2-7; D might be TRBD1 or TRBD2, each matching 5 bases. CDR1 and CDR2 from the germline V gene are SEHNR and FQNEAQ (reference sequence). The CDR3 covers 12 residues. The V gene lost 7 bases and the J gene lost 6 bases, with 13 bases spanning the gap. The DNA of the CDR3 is TGTGCCAGCATCGGAGGTGGGGCCGAGCAGTACTTC. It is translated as CASIGGGAEQYF.

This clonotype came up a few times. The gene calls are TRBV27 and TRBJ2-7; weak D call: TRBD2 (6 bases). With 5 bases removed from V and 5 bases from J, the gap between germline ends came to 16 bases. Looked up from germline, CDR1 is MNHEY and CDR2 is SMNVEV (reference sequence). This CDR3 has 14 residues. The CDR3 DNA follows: TGTGCCAGCAGTCACGGGAGCGCCGTCGACGAGCAGTACTTC. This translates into CASSHGSAVDEQYF.

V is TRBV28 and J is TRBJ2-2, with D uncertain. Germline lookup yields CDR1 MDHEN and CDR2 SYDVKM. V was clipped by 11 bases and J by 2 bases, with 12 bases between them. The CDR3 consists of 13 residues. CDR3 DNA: TGTGCCGGGCAGAACCTCAACACCGGGGAGCTGTTTTTT. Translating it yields CAGQNLNTGELFF.

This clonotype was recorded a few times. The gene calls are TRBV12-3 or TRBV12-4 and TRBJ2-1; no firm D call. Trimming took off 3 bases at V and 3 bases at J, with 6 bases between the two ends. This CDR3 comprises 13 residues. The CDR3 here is CASSFLGYNEQFF. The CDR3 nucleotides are TGTGCCAGCAGTTTCCTAGGCTACAATGAGCAGTTCTTC.

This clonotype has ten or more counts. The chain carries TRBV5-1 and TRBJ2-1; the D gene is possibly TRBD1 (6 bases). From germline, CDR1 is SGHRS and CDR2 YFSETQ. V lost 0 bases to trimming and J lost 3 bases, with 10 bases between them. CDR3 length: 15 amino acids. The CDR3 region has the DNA TGCGCCAGCAGCTTGGGCCAGGGGAGCTACAATGAGCAGTTCTTC. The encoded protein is CASSLGQGSYNEQFF.

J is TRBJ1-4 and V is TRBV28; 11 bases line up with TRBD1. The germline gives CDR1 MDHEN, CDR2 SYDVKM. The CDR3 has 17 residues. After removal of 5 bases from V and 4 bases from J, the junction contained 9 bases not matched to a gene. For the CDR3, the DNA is TGTGCCAGCAGTCTCGGACAGGGGGCGTCGGGTAATGAAAAACTGTTTTTT. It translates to CASSLGQGASGNEKLFF.

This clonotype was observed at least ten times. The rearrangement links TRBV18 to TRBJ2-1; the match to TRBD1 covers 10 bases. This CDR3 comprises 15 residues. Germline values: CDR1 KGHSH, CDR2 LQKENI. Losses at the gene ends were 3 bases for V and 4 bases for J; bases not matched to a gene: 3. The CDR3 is CASSPGTGEYNEQFF. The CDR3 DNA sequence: TGTGCCAGCTCACCGGGGACAGGGGAGTACAATGAGCAGTTCTTC.

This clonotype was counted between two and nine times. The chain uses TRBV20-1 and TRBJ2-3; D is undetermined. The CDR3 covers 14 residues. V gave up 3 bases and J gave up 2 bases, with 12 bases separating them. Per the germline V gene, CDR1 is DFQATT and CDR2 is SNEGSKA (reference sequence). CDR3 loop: CSASVADITDTQYF. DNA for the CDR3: TGCAGTGCTAGCGTGGCAGATATCACAGATACGCAGTATTTT.

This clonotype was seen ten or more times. CDR3 sequence reads: CASSIYSGAEYNEQFF. The CDR3 DNA follows: TGTGCCAGCAGCATATATAGCGGAGCAGAGTACAATGAGCAGTTCTTC. The chain has TRBV7-3 and TRBJ2-1; possible D gene TRBD2, 6 bases. Germline assignment: CDR1 SGHTA and CDR2 FQGTGA. The CDR3 spans 16 residues. Deletions cut 5 bases from V and 4 bases from J, with 18 bases between. The full variable domain, completed using reference TRBV7-3 and TRBJ2-1, is GAGVSQTPSNKVTEKGKYVELRCDPISGHTALYWYRQSLGQGPEFLIYFQGTGAADDSGLPNDRFFAVRPEGSVSTLKIQRTERGDSAVYLCASSIYSGAEYNEQFFGPGTRLTVL.

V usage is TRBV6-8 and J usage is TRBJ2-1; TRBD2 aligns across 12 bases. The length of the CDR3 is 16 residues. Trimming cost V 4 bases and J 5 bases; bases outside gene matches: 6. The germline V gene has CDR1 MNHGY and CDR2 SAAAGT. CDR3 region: CASSCRLAGVDNEQFF. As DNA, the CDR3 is TGTGCCAGCAGTTGCCGACTAGCGGGAGTTGACAATGAGCAGTTCTTC.

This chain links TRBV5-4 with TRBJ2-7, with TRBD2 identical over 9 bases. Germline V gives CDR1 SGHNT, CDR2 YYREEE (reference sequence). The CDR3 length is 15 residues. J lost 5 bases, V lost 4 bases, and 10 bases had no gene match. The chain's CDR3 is CASSTPGLAVDEQYF. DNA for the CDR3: TGTGCCAGCAGCACACCGGGACTAGCTGTCGACGAGCAGTACTTC.

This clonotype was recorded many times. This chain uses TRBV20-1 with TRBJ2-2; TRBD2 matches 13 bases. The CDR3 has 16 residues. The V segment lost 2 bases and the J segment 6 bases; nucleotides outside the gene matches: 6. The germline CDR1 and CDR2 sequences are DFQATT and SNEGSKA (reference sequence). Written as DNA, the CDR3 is TGCAGTGCTAGACTACCGGGACTAGCGGGATCCGGGGAGCTGTTTTTT. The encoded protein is CSARLPGLAGSGELFF.

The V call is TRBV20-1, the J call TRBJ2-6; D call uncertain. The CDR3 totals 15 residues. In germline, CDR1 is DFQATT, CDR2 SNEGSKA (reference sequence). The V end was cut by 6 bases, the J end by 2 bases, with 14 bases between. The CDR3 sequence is CSARPGEAGANVLTF. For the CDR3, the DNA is TGCAGTGCCAGGCCCGGAGAGGCTGGGGCCAACGTCCTGACTTTC.

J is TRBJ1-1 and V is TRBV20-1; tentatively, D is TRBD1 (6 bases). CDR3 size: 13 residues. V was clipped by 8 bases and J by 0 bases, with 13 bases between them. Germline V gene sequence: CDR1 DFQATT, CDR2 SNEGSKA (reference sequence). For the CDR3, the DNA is TGCAGTACTGCCGGACAGATGAACACTGAAGCTTTCTTT. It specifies CSTAGQMNTEAFF.

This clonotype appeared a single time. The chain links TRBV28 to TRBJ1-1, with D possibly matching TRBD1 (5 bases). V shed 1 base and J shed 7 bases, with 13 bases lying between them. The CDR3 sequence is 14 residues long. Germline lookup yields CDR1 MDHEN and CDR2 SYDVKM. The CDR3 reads CASSLSGQQNEAFF. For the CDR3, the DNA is TGTGCCAGCAGTTTATCCGGACAACAGAATGAAGCTTTCTTT. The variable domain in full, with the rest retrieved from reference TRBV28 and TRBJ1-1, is DVKVTQSSRYLVKRTGEKVFLECVQDMDHENMFWYRQDPGLGLRLIYFSYDVKMKEKGDIPEGYSVSREKKERFSLILESASTNQTSMYLCASSLSGQQNEAFFGQGTRLTVV.

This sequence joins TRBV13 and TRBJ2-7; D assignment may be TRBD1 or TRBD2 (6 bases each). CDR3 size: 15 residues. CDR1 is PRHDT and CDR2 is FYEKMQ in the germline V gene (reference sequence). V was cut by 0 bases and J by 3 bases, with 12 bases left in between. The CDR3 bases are TGTGCCAGCAGCTTAGGAAGGGGGGCTAACTACGAGCAGTACTTC. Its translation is CASSLGRGANYEQYF.

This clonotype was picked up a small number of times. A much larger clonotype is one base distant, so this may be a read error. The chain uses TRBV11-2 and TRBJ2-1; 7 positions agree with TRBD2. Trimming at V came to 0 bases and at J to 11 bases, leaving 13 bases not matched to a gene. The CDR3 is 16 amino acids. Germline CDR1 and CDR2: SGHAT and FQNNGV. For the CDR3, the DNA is TGTGCCAGCAGCTTAGATAGTGGCGGGAGATTAGGTAAGCAGTTCTTC. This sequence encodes CASSLDSGGRLGKQFF.

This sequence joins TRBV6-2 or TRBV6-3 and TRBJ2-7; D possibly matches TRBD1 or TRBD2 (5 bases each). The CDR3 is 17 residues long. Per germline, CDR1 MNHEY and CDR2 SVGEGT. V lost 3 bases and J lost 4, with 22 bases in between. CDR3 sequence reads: CASSYLGPGRGRYEQYF. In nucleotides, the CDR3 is TGTGCCAGCAGTTATCTGGGGCCGGGGCGAGGGAGATACGAGCAGTACTTC.

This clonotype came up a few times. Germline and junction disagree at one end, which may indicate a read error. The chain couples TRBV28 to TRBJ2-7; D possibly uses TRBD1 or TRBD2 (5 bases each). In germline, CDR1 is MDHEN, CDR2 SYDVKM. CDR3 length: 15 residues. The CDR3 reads CAGSGPGTGLGEQYF. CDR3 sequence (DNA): TGTGCCGGCAGTGGCCCCGGGACGGGCCTTGGGGAGCAGTACTTC.

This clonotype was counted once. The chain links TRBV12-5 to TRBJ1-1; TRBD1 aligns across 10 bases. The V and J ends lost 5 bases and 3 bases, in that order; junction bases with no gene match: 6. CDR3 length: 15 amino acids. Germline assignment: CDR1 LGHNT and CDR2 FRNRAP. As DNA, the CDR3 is TGTGCTAGTGGTAGAGGGACAGGGGTTCACACTGAAGCTTTCTTT. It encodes CASGRGTGVHTEAFF.

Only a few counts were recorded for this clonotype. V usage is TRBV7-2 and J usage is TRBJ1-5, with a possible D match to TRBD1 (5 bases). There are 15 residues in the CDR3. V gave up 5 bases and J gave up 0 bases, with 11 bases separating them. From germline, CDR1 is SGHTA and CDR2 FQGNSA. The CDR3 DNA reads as TGTGCCAGCAGCCGTTCGGGGGTTAGCAATCAGCCCCAGCATTTT. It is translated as CASSRSGVSNQPQHF.

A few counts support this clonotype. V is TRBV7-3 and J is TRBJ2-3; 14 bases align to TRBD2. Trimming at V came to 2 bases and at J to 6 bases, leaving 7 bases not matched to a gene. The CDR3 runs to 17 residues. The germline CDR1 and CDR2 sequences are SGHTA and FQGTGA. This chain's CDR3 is CASSLWGTSGSVDTQYF. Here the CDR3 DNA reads TGTGCCAGCAGCTTATGGGGGACTAGCGGGAGCGTCGATACGCAGTATTTT.